A single T cell receptor (beta chain) is shown here with its context. CDR1 is SGHAT, CDR2 FQNNGV, per germline. V was trimmed by 1 base and J by 5 bases, leaving 6 bases between them. CDR3 length: 13 residues. This record comes from a study of blood T cell repertoires in COVID-19. Looking at the study overall: Acute-phase and convalescent COVID-19 samples originated in the United States, Italy and Spain. PBMCs, B-cell-depleted T cells, or T cells provided the cDNA or gDNA that made up the material.

Clones were read by immunoSEQ multiplex PCR, and TCRdb kept only the in-frame ones, dropping some. The sample holds roughly 80,000 clones, less than 90% seen once. Specimen: peripheral blood. The chain uses TRBV11-2 and TRBJ1-5, with a weak D call TRBD1 (5 bases). The sequence derives from a man aged 60 to 69 with active or convalescent COVID-19. CDR3 protein: CASSLAGDQPQHF. Written as DNA, the CDR3 is TGTGCCAGCAGCTTAGCGGGGGATCAGCCCCAGCATTTT.